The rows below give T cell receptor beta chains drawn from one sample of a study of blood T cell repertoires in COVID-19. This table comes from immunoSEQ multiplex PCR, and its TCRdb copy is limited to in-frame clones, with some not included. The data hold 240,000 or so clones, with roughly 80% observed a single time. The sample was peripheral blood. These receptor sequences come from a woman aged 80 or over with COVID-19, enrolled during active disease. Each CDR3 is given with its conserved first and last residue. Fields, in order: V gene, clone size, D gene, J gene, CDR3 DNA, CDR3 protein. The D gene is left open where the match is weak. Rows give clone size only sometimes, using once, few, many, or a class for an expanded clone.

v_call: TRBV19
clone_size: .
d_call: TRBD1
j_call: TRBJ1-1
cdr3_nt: TGTGCCAGTACCGCACAGGGGGGCACGGAAGCTTTCTTT
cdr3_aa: CASTAQGGTEAFF

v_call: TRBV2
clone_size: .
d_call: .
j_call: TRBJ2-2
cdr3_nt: TGTGCCAGCAACATGGCTTTTAACACCGGGGAGCTGTTTTTT
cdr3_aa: CASNMAFNTGELFF

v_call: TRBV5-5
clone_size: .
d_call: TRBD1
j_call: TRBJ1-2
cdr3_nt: TGTGCCAGCAGCTTGGAACAGGGGGTCTATGGCTACACCTTC
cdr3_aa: CASSLEQGVYGYTF

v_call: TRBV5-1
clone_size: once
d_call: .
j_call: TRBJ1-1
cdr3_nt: TGCGCCAGCAGCTTGGAGAGGGCCAACACTGAAGCTTTCTTT
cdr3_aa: CASSLERANTEAFF

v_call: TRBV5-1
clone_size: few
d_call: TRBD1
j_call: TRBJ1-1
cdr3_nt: TGCGCCAGCAGCTTGGGAGACAGGGGATTCACTGAAGCTTTCTTT
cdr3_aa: CASSLGDRGFTEAFF

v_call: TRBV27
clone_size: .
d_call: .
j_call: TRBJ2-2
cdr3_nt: TGTGCCAGCAGTTTACAGTTGAACACCGGGGAGCTGTTTTTT
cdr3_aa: CASSLQLNTGELFF

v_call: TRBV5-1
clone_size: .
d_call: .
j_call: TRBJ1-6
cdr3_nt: TGCGCCAGCAGCTTTACAGGCCTAAATTCACCCCTCCACTTT
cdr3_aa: CASSFTGLNSPLHF

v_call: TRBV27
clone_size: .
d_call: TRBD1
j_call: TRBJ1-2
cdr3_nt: TGTGCCAGCAGGTTGACAGGGGATCGGGTAAACTATGGCTACACCTTC
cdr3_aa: CASRLTGDRVNYGYTF

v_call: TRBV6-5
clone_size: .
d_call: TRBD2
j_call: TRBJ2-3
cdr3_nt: TGTGCCAGCAGTTTAGGGACTAGCGGGTCCACAGGGGCGCAGTATTTT
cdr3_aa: CASSLGTSGSTGAQYF

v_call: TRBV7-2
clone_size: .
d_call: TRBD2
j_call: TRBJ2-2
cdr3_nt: TGTGCCAGCAGCTTCGTGTTTAGCGGGGGGGACGCGAACACCGGGGAGCTGTTTTTT
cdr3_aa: CASSFVFSGGDANTGELFF

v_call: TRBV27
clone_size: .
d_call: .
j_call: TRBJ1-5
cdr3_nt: TGTGCCAGCAGTTACCACAGGGGCAATCAGCCCCAGCATTTT
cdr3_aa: CASSYHRGNQPQHF

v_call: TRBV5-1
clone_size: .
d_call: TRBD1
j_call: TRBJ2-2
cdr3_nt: TGCGCCAGCAGCTTGACAGGGGTGGCCGGGGAGCTGTTTTTT
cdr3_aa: CASSLTGVAGELFF

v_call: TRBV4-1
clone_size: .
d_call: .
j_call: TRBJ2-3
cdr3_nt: TGCGCCAGCAGCCAATTACCTAGCCCGGGGACAGATACGCAGTATTTT
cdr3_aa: CASSQLPSPGTDTQYF

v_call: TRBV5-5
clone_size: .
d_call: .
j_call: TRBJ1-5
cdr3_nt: TGTGCCAGCAGCTTTTTCCCTCAAAGCGATCAGCCCCAGCATTTT
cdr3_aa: CASSFFPQSDQPQHF

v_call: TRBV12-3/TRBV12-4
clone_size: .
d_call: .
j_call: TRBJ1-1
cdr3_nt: TGTGCCAGCACTCGCGAGCGGTACACTGAAGCTTTCTTT
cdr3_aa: CASTRERYTEAFF

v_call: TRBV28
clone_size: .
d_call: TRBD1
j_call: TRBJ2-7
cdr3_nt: TGTGCCAGCAGTAGGACAGGGGGACTCGCCTACGAGCAGTACTTC
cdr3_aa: CASSRTGGLAYEQYF

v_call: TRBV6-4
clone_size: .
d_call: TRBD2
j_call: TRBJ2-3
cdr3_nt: TGTGCCAGCAGTGACAGCGGGAGAACAGATACGCAGTATTTT
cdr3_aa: CASSDSGRTDTQYF

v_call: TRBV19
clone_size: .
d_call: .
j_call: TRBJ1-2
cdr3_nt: TGTGCCAGTAGTATCTCCACAGTGGGGGAGGCTCAACGCTACACCTTC
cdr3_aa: CASSISTVGEAQRYTF

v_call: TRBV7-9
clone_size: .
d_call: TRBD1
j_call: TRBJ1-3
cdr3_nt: TGTGCCAGCAGCTTGAGTCCGGGACAGGGGTCCCAGTCTGGAAACACCATATATTTT
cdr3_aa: CASSLSPGQGSQSGNTIYF

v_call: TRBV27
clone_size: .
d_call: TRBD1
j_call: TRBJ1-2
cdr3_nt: TGTGCCAGCAGTTCCCGGGACAGGTCCACTAACTATGGCTACACCTTC
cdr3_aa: CASSSRDRSTNYGYTF

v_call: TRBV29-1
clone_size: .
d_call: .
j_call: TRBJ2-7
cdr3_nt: TGCAGCGTTCATGTGGGGGGGCCCAGGGGAGGGCAGTACTTC
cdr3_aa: CSVHVGGPRGGQYF

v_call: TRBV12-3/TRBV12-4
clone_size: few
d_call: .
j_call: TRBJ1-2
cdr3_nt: TGTGCCAGCAGTTTATCGGGGAGAGGCTACACCTTC
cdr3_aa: CASSLSGRGYTF

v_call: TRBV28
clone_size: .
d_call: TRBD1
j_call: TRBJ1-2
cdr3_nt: TGTGCCAGCAGTCCCGGACGAGGGGGCGGGATGGGTAACTATGGCTACACCTTC
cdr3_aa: CASSPGRGGGMGNYGYTF

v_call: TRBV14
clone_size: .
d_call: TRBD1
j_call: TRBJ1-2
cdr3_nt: TGTGCCAGCAGCCAGACAGGGTCGGACTATGGCTACACCTTC
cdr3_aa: CASSQTGSDYGYTF

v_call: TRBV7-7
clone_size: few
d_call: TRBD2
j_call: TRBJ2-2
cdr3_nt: TGTGCTAGCAGCCCGGGACTAGCGGACGGGGAGCTGTTTTTT
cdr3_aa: CASSPGLADGELFF

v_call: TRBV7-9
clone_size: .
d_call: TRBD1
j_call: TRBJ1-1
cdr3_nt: TGTGCCAGCAGCTTTACTATACTGACAGGGATGAACACTGAAGCTTTCTTT
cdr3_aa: CASSFTILTGMNTEAFF

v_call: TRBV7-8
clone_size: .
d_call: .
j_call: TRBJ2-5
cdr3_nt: TGTGCCAGCAGCCCGCCGGACAGCTACCAAGAGACCCAGTACTTC
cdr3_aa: CASSPPDSYQETQYF

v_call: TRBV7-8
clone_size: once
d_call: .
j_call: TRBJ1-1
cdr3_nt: TGTGCCAGCAGCTCCGGGGATAAAAACACTGAAGCTTTCTTT
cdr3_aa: CASSSGDKNTEAFF

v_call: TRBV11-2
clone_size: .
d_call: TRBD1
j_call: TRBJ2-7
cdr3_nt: TGTGCCAGCAGCCCCCCCCCACAATTCCGGGACAGATCCTACGAGCAGTACTTC
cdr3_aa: CASSPPPQFRDRSYEQYF

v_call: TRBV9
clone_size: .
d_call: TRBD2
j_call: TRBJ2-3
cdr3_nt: TGTGCCAGCAGCGTAGGGGAGGGACTCCGCACAGATACGCAGTATTTT
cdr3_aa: CASSVGEGLRTDTQYF

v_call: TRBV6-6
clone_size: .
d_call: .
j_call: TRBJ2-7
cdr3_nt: TGTGCCACCCTAAGACGGCAGGGTTCCTACGAGCAGTACTTC
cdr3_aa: CATLRRQGSYEQYF

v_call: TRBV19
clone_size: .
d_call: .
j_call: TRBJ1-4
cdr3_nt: TGTGCCAGTAGTCCCCTTGGGGGGACAACTAATGAAAAACTGTTTTTT
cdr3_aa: CASSPLGGTTNEKLFF

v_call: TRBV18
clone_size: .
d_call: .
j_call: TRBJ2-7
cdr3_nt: TGTGCCAGCTCACCACCGTCGGGGGTTTTGGGCGAGCAGTACTTC
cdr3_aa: CASSPPSGVLGEQYF

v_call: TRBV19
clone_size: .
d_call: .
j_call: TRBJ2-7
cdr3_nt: TGTGCCAGTAGTATTCAGGGGCCCCACGAGCAGTACTTC
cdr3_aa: CASSIQGPHEQYF

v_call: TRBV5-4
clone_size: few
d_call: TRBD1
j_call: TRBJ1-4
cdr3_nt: TGTGCCAGCAGCACCGGACAGGGGCGTGAAAAACTGTTTTTT
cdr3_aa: CASSTGQGREKLFF

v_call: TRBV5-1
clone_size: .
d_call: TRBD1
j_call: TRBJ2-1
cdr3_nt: TGCGCCAGCAGTTTGACAGGGGGCGCCGGGAATGAGCAGTTCTTC
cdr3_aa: CASSLTGGAGNEQFF

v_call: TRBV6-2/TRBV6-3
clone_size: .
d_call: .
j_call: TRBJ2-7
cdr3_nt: TGTGCCAGCAGTTTCGGACAGATTAAGAACAGCGAGCAGTACTTC
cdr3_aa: CASSFGQIKNSEQYF

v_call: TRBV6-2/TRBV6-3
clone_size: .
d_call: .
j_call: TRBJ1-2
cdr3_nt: TGTGCCAGCAGTTACGAGTACAGTAACTATGGCTACACCTTC
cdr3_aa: CASSYEYSNYGYTF

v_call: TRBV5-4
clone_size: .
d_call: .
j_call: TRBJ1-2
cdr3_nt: TGTGCCAGCAGCCTTATTTACTCCGATGGCTACACCTTC
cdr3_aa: CASSLIYSDGYTF

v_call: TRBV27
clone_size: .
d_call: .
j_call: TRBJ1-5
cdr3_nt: TGTGCCAGCAGTTTCGGTTACGCTCAGCCCCAGCATTTT
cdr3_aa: CASSFGYAQPQHF

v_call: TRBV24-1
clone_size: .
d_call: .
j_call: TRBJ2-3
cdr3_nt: TGTGCCACCGGCTCACACGATACGCAGTATTTT
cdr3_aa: CATGSHDTQYF